Following are 29 T cell receptor beta chains from one sample sequenced in a study of follicular helper T cells after annual influenza vaccination. Time point specified: 2014-2015 season, 7 days after vaccination. TCRdb keeps only in-frame clones here, not all; method: immunoSEQ multiplex PCR. The data contain 6,000 to 9,500 clones, less than 85% of them singletons. This specimen consisted of CXCR5+ CD38- circulating T follicular helper cells from blood, obtained 7 days after influenza vaccination. Subset specified: circulating Tfh, non-naive CD4+CXCR5+PD-1+ (ICOS+CD38+ or ICOS-CD38-). These receptors originate from an adult who received the influenza vaccine.

The rearrangement joins TRBV2 to TRBJ2-1; 10 nucleotides line up with TRBD1. V trimming: 8 bases; J trimming: 4 bases; junction bases outside the gene matches: 5. The CDR3 extends over 14 amino acids. The germline V gene encodes CDR1 SNHLY and CDR2 FYNNEI. In nucleotides, the CDR3 is TGTGCCAGCCTTCTGGACAGGGGGTACAATGAGCAGTTCTTC. Translated: CASLLDRGYNEQFF.

This clone was seen once. The chain recombines TRBV5-4 with TRBJ2-5, with D possibly matching TRBD1 (6 bases). The germline CDR1 and CDR2 sequences are SGHNT and YYREEE (reference sequence). The length of the CDR3 is 16 residues. The ends were cut back, 4 bases at V and 1 base at J, with 17 bases in the middle. The CDR3 loop is CASSPGQGTFQETQYF. In DNA, the CDR3 is TGTGCCAGCAGCCCGGGACAAGGGACCTTCCAAGAGACCCAGTACTTC.

The rearrangement uses TRBV19 and TRBJ1-1, with unresolved D. This CDR3 region has 14 residues. The V gene's germline CDR1 is LNHDA and CDR2 SQIVND (reference sequence). Trimming left V 3 bases short and J 6 bases short, with 14 bases between. CDR3 coding DNA: TGTGCCAGTAGTATGCTCAAGGGAAGCCCTGAAGCTTTCTTT. Translation gives CASSMLKGSPEAFF.

The V gene is TRBV19, the J gene TRBJ2-2; weak D call: TRBD1 (6 bases). Trimming removed 7 bases at V and 5 bases at J, with 20 bases between. CDR3 length: 16 residues. The germline CDR1 and CDR2 sequences are LNHDA and SQIVND (reference sequence). CDR3 in amino acids: CASILWTAKGTGELFF. CDR3 DNA sequence: TGTGCCAGTATTCTATGGACAGCGAAAGGGACCGGGGAGCTGTTTTTT.

V usage is TRBV6-5 and J usage is TRBJ1-2; perhaps TRBD1 as D (6 bases). V dropped 5 bases and J dropped 8 bases, with 15 bases sitting between them. The CDR3 length is 13 residues. Germline lookup yields CDR1 MNHEY and CDR2 SVGAGI. The CDR3 DNA is TGTGCCAGCAGTGCCACAGGGCGGGTCGGCTACACCTTC. As protein: CASSATGRVGYTF.

V is TRBV30 and J is TRBJ1-1; D unclear. V lost 2 bases and J 7 bases, leaving 14 bases between the germline ends. Germline CDR1 reads GTSNPN; CDR2 reads SVGIG (reference sequence). The length of the CDR3 is 13 residues. In nucleotides, the CDR3 is TGTGCCTGGAGTTCCCGAGACGGAATTGAAGCTTTCTTT. Encoded protein: CAWSSRDGIEAFF.

The CDR3 region is CASEFNKLETQYF. Here the CDR3 DNA reads TGTGCCAGTGAATTCAACAAGTTAGAGACCCAGTACTTC. This chain uses TRBV6-1 with TRBJ2-5; D gene ambiguous. From germline, CDR1 is MNHNS and CDR2 SASEGT. Trimming pared 9 bases from V and 4 bases from J, leaving 15 bases between. The CDR3 sequence is 13 residues long.

The chain has TRBV2 and TRBJ1-5, with 7 positions matching TRBD1. Germline trimming cut 5 bases from V and 6 bases from J; bases unmatched to any gene: 7. The CDR3 totals 14 residues. The V gene's germline CDR1 is SNHLY and CDR2 FYNNEI. CDR3 nucleotide sequence: TGTGCCAGCAGTAATACAGGGGTAGGTCAGCCCCAGCATTTT. Protein sequence: CASSNTGVGQPQHF. The entire variable domain, with the rest obtained from reference TRBV2 and TRBJ1-5, is as follows: EPEVTQTPSHQVTQMGQEVILRCVPISNHLYFYWYRQILGQKVEFLVSFYNNEISEKSEIFDDQFSVERPDGSNFTLKIRSTKLEDSAMYFCASSNTGVGQPQHFGDGTRLSIL.

The rearrangement joins TRBV6-5 to TRBJ1-1; 10 nucleotides match TRBD1. The CDR3 loop spans 14 amino acids. With V trimmed by 5 bases and J by 4 bases, 4 bases remained unmatched. The germline V gene has CDR1 MNHEY and CDR2 SVGAGI. In DNA, the CDR3 is TGTGCCAGCAGTCGGGACAGGGGAGGCACTGAAGCTTTCTTT. It translates to CASSRDRGGTEAFF.

The chain employs TRBV5-6 and TRBJ2-6; TRBD1 matches 8 bases. This CDR3 has 19 residues. V was pared by 4 bases and J by 4 bases, with 16 bases of the junction left unmatched. In germline, CDR1 is SGHDT, CDR2 YYEEEE. The CDR3 here is CASSARTGWFLAGANVLTF. The CDR3 coding sequence is TGTGCCAGCAGCGCGAGGACAGGGTGGTTTCTAGCCGGGGCCAACGTCCTGACTTTC. The full variable domain, in which reference TRBV5-6 and TRBJ2-6 provide the parts outside the CDR3, is DAGVTQSPTHLIKTRGQQVTLRCSPKSGHDTVSWYQQALGQGPQFIFQYYEEEERQRGNFPDRFSGHQFPNYSSELNVNALLLGDSALYLCASSARTGWFLAGANVLTFGAGSRLTVL.

This rearrangement joins TRBV10-3 to TRBJ2-7; possible D gene TRBD2, 7 bases. Trimming removed 6 bases at V and 5 bases at J, with 14 bases between. Germline V gene sequence: CDR1 ENHRY, CDR2 SYGVKD. CDR3 length: 13 amino acids. CDR3 loop: CAIRYREGNEQYF. For the CDR3, the DNA is TGTGCCATCAGATACAGGGAGGGTAACGAGCAGTACTTC.

This rearrangement joins TRBV28 to TRBJ1-2; 10 nucleotides align to TRBD1. The germline CDR1 and CDR2 sequences are MDHEN and SYDVKM. V trimming: 6 bases; J trimming: 5 bases; junction bases outside the gene matches: 6. The CDR3 runs 14 residues. Written as DNA, the CDR3 is TGTGCCAGCAGGAGAGGGACAGGGGTATATGGCTACACCTTC. Amino acid sequence: CASRRGTGVYGYTF.

The rearrangement uses TRBV30 and TRBJ2-1, with TRBD2 as a possible D gene (6 bases). Germline lookup yields CDR1 GTSNPN and CDR2 SVGIG (reference sequence). The V end lost 2 bases, the J end lost 13 bases, and 12 bases lay between the germline ends. This CDR3 spans 11 amino acids. The CDR3 loop reads CAWSYSGKQFF. For the CDR3, the DNA is TGTGCCTGGAGTTATAGCGGAAAACAGTTCTTC.

This clone has just a few counts. V is TRBV6-4 and J is TRBJ1-5; tentative D call: TRBD1 (5 bases). Germline CDR1 MRHNA, CDR2 SNTAGT. Between the trimmed V and J ends, which lost 0 bases and 0 bases, there was a span of 15 bases. CDR3 length equals 18 residues. CDR3 coding DNA: TGTGCCAGCAGTGACTCGGGGACGGTCCACTATAGCAATCAGCCCCAGCATTTT. Encoded protein: CASSDSGTVHYSNQPQHF.

The gene calls are TRBV7-2 and TRBJ1-1; D is unclear. The CDR3 totals 11 residues. The V and J ends lost 4 bases and 3 bases respectively, with 3 bases between them. Germline values: CDR1 SGHTA, CDR2 FQGNSA. The CDR3 here is CASSSYTEAFF. Written as DNA, the CDR3 is TGTGCCAGCAGCTCCTACACTGAAGCTTTCTTT.

V usage is TRBV7-9 and J usage is TRBJ1-4; D is possibly TRBD1 (5 bases). Trimming took 3 bases from V and 7 from J, leaving 6 bases between them. Germline CDR1 reads SEHNR; CDR2 reads FQNEAQ (reference sequence). The CDR3 extends over 12 amino acids. The CDR3 DNA reads TGTGCCAGCAGCTTCGACAGTGAAAAACTGTTTTTT. Protein: CASSFDSEKLFF.

This sequence joins TRBV5-6 and TRBJ2-3, with D possibly being TRBD1 or TRBD2 (5 bases each). The CDR3 is 15 amino acids. Germline V CDR1 and CDR2: SGHDT, YYEEEE. The V and J ends lost 6 bases and 4 bases respectively, with 18 bases between them. The CDR3 DNA sequence: TGTGCCAGCATCACCGGGGCGACCAGGGCAGATACGCAGTATTTT. It yields the protein CASITGATRADTQYF.

This chain uses TRBV2 with TRBJ2-4, with TRBD1 matching over 10 bases. CDR3 length equals 16 residues. Germline lookup yields CDR1 SNHLY and CDR2 FYNNEI. Trimming cost V 4 bases and J 3 bases; bases outside gene matches: 6. The CDR3 loop reads CASSADRGLGKNIQYF. The CDR3 region has the DNA TGTGCCAGCAGTGCTGACAGGGGGCTTGGCAAAAACATTCAGTACTTC. Combining the CDR3 with reference TRBV2 and TRBJ2-4 gives the whole variable domain EPEVTQTPSHQVTQMGQEVILRCVPISNHLYFYWYRQILGQKVEFLVSFYNNEISEKSEIFDDQFSVERPDGSNFTLKIRSTKLEDSAMYFCASSADRGLGKNIQYFGAGTRLSVL.

The genes are TRBV28 and TRBJ1-5; D is ambiguous. This CDR3 has 15 amino acids. V lost 6 bases to trimming and J lost 3 bases, with 15 bases between them. The germline V gene has CDR1 MDHEN and CDR2 SYDVKM. The CDR3 reads CASRTNGRYNQPQHF. The DNA of the CDR3 is TGTGCCAGCAGGACCAACGGGAGGTACAATCAGCCCCAGCATTTT.

The genes are TRBV7-2 and TRBJ1-5, with 7 positions matching TRBD1. V lost 1 base to trimming and J lost 4 bases; unmatched junction nucleotides: 4. The CDR3 covers 15 residues. Germline assignment: CDR1 SGHTA and CDR2 FQGNSA. As DNA, the CDR3 is TGTGCCAGCAGCTTAGAGACAGGGAGGAATCAGCCCCAGCATTTT. Its protein is CASSLETGRNQPQHF.

The chain has TRBV19 and TRBJ2-3; TRBD1 aligns across 8 bases. The germline V gene has CDR1 LNHDA and CDR2 SQIVND (reference sequence). This CDR3 has 14 residues. V gave up 5 bases and J gave up 5 bases; unmatched junction bases: 6. The chain's CDR3 is CASSLGQGVDTQYF. The CDR3 DNA reads as TGTGCCAGTAGTTTAGGACAGGGCGTAGATACGCAGTATTTT.

The chain links TRBV6-1 to TRBJ1-2; D uncertain. Germline CDR1 reads MNHNS; CDR2 reads SASEGT. This CDR3 spans 12 amino acids. The V end lost 2 bases, the J end lost 3 bases, and 4 bases lay between the germline ends. The CDR3 region is CASSEQYYGYTF. The CDR3 nucleotides are TGTGCCAGCAGTGAACAGTACTATGGCTACACCTTC.

The gene calls are TRBV14 and TRBJ1-2; D is possibly TRBD1 (5 bases). Between the trimmed V and J ends, which lost 4 bases and 3 bases, there was a span of 15 bases. The CDR3 loop spans 15 amino acids. Per the germline V gene, CDR1 is SGHDN and CDR2 is FVKESK. The CDR3 is CASSPLGAFDYGYTF. CDR3 DNA: TGTGCCAGCAGCCCGTTAGGGGCGTTTGACTATGGCTACACCTTC.

V is TRBV5-1 and J is TRBJ1-2, with 9 bases aligning to TRBD1. The junction had 3 bases not matched to a gene; V was cut back by 4 bases and J by 2 bases. This CDR3 is 14 amino acids long. CDR1 and CDR2 from the germline V gene are SGHRS and YFSETQ. The CDR3 sequence is CASSPGQGNYGYTF. The CDR3 DNA follows: TGCGCCAGCAGCCCGGGACAGGGAAACTATGGCTACACCTTC.

This rearrangement joins TRBV10-2 to TRBJ2-2, with 7 bases that match TRBD1. Germline V lookup: CDR1 WSHSY, CDR2 SAAADI. J was trimmed by 6 bases and V by 6 bases; bases with no gene match: 7. The CDR3 covers 14 residues. Here the CDR3 DNA reads TGCGCCAGCAGAGATCACAGGGGCGCCGGGGAGCTGTTTTTT. It is translated as CASRDHRGAGELFF.

In this sample, this clone turned up once. The rearrangement joins TRBV7-7 to TRBJ2-2; D possibly matches TRBD1 or TRBD2 (5 bases each). The CDR3 consists of 15 residues. Germline assignment: CDR1 SSHAT and CDR2 FNYEAQ (reference sequence). V lost 5 bases to trimming and J lost 1 base, with 11 bases between them. For the CDR3, the DNA is TGTGCCAGCAGCCCAAATGGGGGGAACACCGGGGAGCTGTTTTTT. Protein: CASSPNGGNTGELFF.

J is TRBJ1-1 and V is TRBV6-1, with D possibly TRBD1 on 5 matching bases. CDR1 MNHNS and CDR2 SASEGT come from the germline V gene. This CDR3 has 15 residues. V lost 5 bases and J lost 1, with 14 bases in between. Here the CDR3 reads CASSFRRGANTEAFF. CDR3 sequence (DNA): TGTGCCAGCAGTTTCCGACGAGGGGCGAACACTGAAGCTTTCTTT.

The chain combines TRBV7-2 with TRBJ1-6; D is unresolved. Trimming cost V 7 bases and J 9 bases, with 19 bases left between them. CDR1 and CDR2 from the germline V gene are SGHTA and FQGNSA. The CDR3 totals 15 residues. The chain's CDR3 is CASTIGVGKGSPLHF. Written as DNA, the CDR3 is TGTGCCAGCACCATTGGGGTAGGGAAGGGTTCACCCCTCCACTTT.

V is TRBV5-1 and J is TRBJ2-2; perhaps D is TRBD1 or TRBD2 (6 bases each). Germline CDR1 SGHRS, CDR2 YFSETQ. The CDR3 consists of 14 residues. V lost 3 bases to trimming and J lost 4 bases, with 10 bases between them. The CDR3 bases are TGCGCCAGCAGCTGGGGGGCTGGCACCGGGGAGCTGTTTTTT. This encodes CASSWGAGTGELFF.